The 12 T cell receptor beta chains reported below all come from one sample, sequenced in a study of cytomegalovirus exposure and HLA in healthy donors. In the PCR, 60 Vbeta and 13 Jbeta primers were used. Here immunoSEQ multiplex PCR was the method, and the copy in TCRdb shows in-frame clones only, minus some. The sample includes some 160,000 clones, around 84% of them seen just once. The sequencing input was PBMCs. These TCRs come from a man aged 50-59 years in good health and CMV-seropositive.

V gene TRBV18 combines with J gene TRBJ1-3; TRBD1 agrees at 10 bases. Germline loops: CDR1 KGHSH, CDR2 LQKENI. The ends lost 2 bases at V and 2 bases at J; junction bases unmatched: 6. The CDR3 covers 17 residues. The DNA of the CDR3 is TGTGCCAGCTCACCAACTCACGGGACAGGGGCTGGAAACACCATATATTTT. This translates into CASSPTHGTGAGNTIYF.

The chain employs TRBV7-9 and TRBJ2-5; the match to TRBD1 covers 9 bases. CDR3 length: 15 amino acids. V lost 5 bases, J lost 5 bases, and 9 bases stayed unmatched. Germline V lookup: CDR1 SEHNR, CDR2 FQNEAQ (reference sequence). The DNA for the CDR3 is TGTGCCAGCAGCCCAGCGGGACAGGGTTGGGAGACCCAGTACTTC. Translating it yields CASSPAGQGWETQYF.

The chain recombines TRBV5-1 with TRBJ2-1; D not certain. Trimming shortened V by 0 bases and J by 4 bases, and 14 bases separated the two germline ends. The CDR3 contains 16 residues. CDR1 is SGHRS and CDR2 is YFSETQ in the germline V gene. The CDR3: CASSLEFGLDYNEQFF. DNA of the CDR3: TGCGCCAGCAGCTTGGAATTTGGCCTAGATTACAATGAGCAGTTCTTC.

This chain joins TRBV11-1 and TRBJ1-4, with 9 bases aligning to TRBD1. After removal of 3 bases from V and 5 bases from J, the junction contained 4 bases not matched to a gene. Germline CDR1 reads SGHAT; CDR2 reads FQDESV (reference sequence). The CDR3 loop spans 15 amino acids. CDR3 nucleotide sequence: TGTGCCAGCAGCTTTCGGACAGGGGCGAATGAAAAACTGTTTTTT. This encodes CASSFRTGANEKLFF.

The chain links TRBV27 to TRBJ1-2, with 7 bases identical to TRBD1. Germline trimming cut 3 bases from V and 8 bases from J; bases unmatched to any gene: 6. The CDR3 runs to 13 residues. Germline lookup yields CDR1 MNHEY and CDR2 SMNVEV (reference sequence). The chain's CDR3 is CASSLDRSVGYTF. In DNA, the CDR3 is TGTGCCAGCAGTTTGGACAGGTCCGTGGGCTACACCTTC.

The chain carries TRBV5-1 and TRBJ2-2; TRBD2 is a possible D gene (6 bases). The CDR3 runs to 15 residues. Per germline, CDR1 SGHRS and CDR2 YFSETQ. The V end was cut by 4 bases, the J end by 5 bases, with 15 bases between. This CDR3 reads CASSDRGMRTGELFF. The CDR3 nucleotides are TGCGCCAGCAGCGACCGGGGGATGCGGACCGGGGAGCTGTTTTTT.

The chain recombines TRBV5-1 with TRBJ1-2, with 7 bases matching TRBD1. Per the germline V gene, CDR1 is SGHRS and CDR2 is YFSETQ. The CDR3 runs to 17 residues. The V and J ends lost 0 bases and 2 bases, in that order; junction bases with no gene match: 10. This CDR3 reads CASSLEGQQTQNYGYTF. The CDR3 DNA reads TGCGCCAGCAGCTTGGAGGGACAGCAAACACAAAACTATGGCTACACCTTC.

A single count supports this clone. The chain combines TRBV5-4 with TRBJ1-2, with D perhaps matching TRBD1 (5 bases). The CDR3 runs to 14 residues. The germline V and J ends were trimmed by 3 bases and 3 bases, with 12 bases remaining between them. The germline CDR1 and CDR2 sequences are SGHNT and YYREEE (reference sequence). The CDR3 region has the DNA TGTGCCAGCAGCTCCTCGGGACTATACTATGGCTACACCTTC. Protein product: CASSSSGLYYGYTF.

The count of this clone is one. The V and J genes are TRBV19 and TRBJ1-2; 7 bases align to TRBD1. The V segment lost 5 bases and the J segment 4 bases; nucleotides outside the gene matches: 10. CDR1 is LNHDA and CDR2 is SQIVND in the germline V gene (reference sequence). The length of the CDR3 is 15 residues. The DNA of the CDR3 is TGTGCCAGTAGTCAACAGGGGTTTCAACCCTATGGCTACACCTTC. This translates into CASSQQGFQPYGYTF.

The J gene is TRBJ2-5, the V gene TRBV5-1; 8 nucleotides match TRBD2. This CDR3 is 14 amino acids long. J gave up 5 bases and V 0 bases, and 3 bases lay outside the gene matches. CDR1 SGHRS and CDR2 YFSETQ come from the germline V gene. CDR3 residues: CASSLGSSGETQYF. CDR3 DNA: TGCGCCAGCAGCTTGGGGTCTAGCGGGGAGACCCAGTACTTC.

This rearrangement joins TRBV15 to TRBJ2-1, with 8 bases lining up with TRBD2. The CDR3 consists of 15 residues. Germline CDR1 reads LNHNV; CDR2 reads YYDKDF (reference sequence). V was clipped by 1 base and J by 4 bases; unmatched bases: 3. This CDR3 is CATSRVREGYNEQFF. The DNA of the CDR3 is TGTGCCACCAGCAGAGTCCGGGAGGGGTACAATGAGCAGTTCTTC.

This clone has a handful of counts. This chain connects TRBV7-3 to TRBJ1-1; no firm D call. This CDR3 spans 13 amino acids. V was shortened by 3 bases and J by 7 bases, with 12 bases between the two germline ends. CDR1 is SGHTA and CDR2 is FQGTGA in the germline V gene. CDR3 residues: CASSFNAGLEAFF. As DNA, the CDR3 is TGTGCCAGCAGCTTTAATGCAGGTCTTGAAGCTTTCTTT.